This T cell receptor beta chain is from a study of regulatory T cells in long-lasting Graves disease. V gave up 1 base and J gave up 7 bases, with 7 bases separating them. The CDR3 contains 12 residues. Per the germline V gene, CDR1 is LNHDA and CDR2 is SQIVND (reference sequence). The authors built TCR beta libraries using iRepertoire HTBI primers and Arm-PCR of CDR3 regions. Using its own MiXCR run on the multiplex PCR reads, TCRdb lists one record per CDR3 protein. The profile shows 400,000 to 550,000 distinct CDR3 sequences, 15% to 20% of them singletons. The time point denotes: newly diagnosed GD, antithyroid drugs for less than 3 months. There was RNA extracted from PBMCs, and the TCR library was made from it. The data also belong to a second study, concerning T cells in Graves' hyperthyroidism and ophthalmopathy. Turning to that study: Pregnant or lactating patients were excluded, as were those with uncontrolled infection or other autoimmune disease. During a first-round RT-PCR of the TCR CDR3, the HTBI primer set was used.

The chain employs TRBV19 and TRBJ1-2; D gene unclear. The receptor comes from a woman between 18 and 30 years old with Graves disease. The starting material was peripheral blood mononuclear cells (PBMCs), obtained at new diagnosis, from a patient treated with antithyroid drugs. The CDR3 reads CASSIAGGGYTF. CDR3 nucleotide sequence: TGTGCCAGTAGTATAGCCGGAGGTGGCTACACCTTC. The whole variable domain, remainder taken from reference TRBV19 and TRBJ1-2, is DGGITQSPKYLFRKEGQNVTLSCEQNLNHDAMYWYRQDPGQGLRLIYYSQIVNDFQKGDIAEGYSVSREKKESFPLTVTSAQKNPTAFYLCASSIAGGGYTFGSGTRLTVV.